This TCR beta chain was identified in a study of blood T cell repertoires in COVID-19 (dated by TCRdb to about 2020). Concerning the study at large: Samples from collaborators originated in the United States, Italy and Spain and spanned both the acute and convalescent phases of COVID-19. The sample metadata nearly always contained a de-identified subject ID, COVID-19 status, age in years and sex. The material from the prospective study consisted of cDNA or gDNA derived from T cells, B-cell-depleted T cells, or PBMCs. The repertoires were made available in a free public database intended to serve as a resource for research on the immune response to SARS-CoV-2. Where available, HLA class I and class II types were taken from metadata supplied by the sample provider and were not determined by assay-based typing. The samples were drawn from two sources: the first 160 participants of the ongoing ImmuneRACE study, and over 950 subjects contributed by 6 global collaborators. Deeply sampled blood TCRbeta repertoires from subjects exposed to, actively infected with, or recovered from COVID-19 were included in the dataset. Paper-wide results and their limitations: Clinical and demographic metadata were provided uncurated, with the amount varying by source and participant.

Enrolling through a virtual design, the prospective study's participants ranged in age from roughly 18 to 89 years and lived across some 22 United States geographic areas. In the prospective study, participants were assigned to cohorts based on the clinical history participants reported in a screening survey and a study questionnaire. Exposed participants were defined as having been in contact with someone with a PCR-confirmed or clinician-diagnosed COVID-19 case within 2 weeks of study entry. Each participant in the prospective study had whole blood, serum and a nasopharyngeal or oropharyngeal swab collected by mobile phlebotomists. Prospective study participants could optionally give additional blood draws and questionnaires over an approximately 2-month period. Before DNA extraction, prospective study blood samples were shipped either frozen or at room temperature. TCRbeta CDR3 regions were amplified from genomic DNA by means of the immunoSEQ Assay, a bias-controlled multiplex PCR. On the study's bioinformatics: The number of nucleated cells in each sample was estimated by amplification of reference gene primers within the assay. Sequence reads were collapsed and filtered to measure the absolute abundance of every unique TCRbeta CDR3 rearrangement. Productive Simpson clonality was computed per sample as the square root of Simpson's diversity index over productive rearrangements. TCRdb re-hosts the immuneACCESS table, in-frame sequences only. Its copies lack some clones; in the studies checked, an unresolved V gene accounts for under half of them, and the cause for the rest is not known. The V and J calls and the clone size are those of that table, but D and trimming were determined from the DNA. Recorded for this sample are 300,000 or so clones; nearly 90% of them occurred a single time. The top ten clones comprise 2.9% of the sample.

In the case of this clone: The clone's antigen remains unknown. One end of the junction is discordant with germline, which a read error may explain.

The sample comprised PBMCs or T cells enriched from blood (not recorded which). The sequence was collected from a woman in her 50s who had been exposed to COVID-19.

The CDR3 region: CASSPDRGHEQYF. The nucleotide sequence is TGTGCTAGCAGTCCTGACAGGGGCCACGAGCAGTACTTC. The chain is encoded by TRBV7-7 joined to TRBJ2-7; 8 nucleotides in the junction match TRBD1. The CDR3 runs 13 amino acids, cysteine and phenylalanine included. The read is trimmed to its CDR3 DNA, 39 bases read in frame from base 1. From a lookup of the germline V gene (reference sequence), CDR1 and CDR2 are SSHAT and FNYEAQ.